The T cell receptor beta chain under discussion was sequenced for a study of cytomegalovirus exposure and HLA in healthy donors. PCR involved 60 Vbeta and 13 Jbeta primers. Data came from immunoSEQ multiplex PCR; TCRdb stores just in-frame clones and leaves some out. The sample carries approximately 170,000 clones, roughly four fifths recorded once. Germline V lookup: CDR1 MDHEN, CDR2 SYDVKM. The CDR3 covers 14 residues. Trimming cost V 8 bases and J 0 bases, with 13 bases left between them. The source material was PBMCs. The genes are TRBV28 and TRBJ1-2; maybe TRBD1 (5 bases). The TCR was taken from a woman aged 30 to 39 in good health and CMV-seropositive. The CDR3 sequence: CASGRGRANYGYTF. The CDR3 DNA sequence: TGTGCCAGCGGAAGGGGCAGAGCTAACTATGGCTACACCTTC.